This T cell receptor (beta chain) was retrieved from a study of glioma-infiltrating T cells. Study conclusions and caveats: Non-neoplastic patients had below-expected tissue-blood divergence, while all gliomas exceeded expectation. Tissue and blood shared very few CDR3 sequences.

This CDR3 contains 13 residues. Germline assignment: CDR1 LGHDT and CDR2 YNNKEL (reference sequence). In regard to this clonotype: The target antigen is unknown. The germline gene is not matched at one end of the junction; a read error may be the cause.

Amplification of TCR alpha and beta CDR3 regions from RNA used iRepertoire nested multiplex PCR. Input was roughly 95-400 ng of tissue mRNA or PBMC total RNA. MiXCR, run by TCRdb on the multiplex PCR reads, gives a single entry per CDR3 protein. The data show about 130,000 distinct CDR3 sequences, 20% to 25% seen once. The sequence derives from a human donor with low-grade glioma or glioblastoma, undergoing nonglioma brain surgery, or in good health (not recorded which). V gene TRBV3-1 combines with J gene TRBJ2-3; no reliable D call. Sequences were obtained from glioma tissue, nonneoplastic brain tissue, or PBMCs (not recorded which). CDR3 residues: CASSQYSIDTQYF. DNA of the CDR3: TGTGCCAGCAGCCAGTACAGCATAGATACGCAGTATTTT.